This T cell receptor beta chain is drawn from a study of T cell changes during pregnancy in multiple sclerosis. The CDR3 extends over 15 amino acids. The V end lost 1 base, the J end lost 2 bases, and 15 bases lay between the germline ends. Germline V gives CDR1 SQVTM, CDR2 ANQGSEA. The data were produced by immunoSEQ multiplex PCR, yet TCRdb's version contains in-frame clones alone and is incomplete. Altogether almost 35,000 clones are present, approximately 90% being singletons, with the ten largest covering about 10%. The genes are TRBV29-1 and TRBJ2-7; D may be TRBD1 (6 bases). Sequences were derived from CD8+ T cells from peripheral blood mononuclear cells, sampled before pregnancy. The receptor comes from a female donor with multiple sclerosis, enrolled in a pregnancy study. The CDR3 sequence is CSVEALGQGTYEQYF. As DNA, the CDR3 is TGCAGCGTTGAAGCCCTTGGGCAGGGGACCTACGAGCAGTACTTC.